What follows are 21 T cell receptor beta chains derived from one specimen sequenced in a study of cytomegalovirus exposure and HLA in healthy donors. This PCR relied on a set of 60 Vbeta primers and 13 Jbeta primers. Sequencing was performed with immunoSEQ multiplex PCR; in TCRdb, only in-frame clones are kept and a portion is missing. In the table there are some 190,000 clones, around nine tenths of which are singletons. Sequences were obtained from PBMCs. These receptors were obtained from a woman aged 25 to 39 in good health and CMV-seronegative.

Written as DNA, the CDR3 is TGTGCCAGCAGCTTAGTTTATGGCGGTTCTAGCACAGATACGCAGTATTTT. Translation gives CASSLVYGGSSTDTQYF. The chain links TRBV7-9 to TRBJ2-3; the D is unclear. Between the trimmed V and J ends, which lost 1 base and 0 bases, there was a span of 14 bases. The CDR3 contains 17 residues. Germline V gene sequence: CDR1 SEHNR, CDR2 FQNEAQ (reference sequence).

Notes on this clone: Other DNA sequences in this sample translate to the same CDR3. The gene calls are TRBV28 and TRBJ2-1; weak D call: TRBD2 (5 bases). Per the germline V gene, CDR1 is MDHEN and CDR2 is SYDVKM. The CDR3 extends over 14 amino acids. Trimming took 9 bases from V and 0 from J, leaving 12 bases between them. The CDR3 DNA reads TGTGCCAGTTTAAGCGGAACCTCCTACAATGAGCAGTTCTTC. It translates to CASLSGTSYNEQFF.

The chain recombines TRBV10-2 with TRBJ1-1; TRBD1 aligns across 7 bases. V shed 8 bases and J 3 bases; nucleotides not matched to a gene: 6. The CDR3 covers 13 residues. Per the germline V gene, CDR1 is WSHSY and CDR2 is SAAADI. CDR3 DNA: TGCGCCAGCTCTGAACAGGGGCACACTGAAGCTTTCTTT. Translation: CASSEQGHTEAFF.

This clone was observed once. Here the CDR3 reads CASRLTVSGGYTF. Written as DNA, the CDR3 is TGTGCCAGCCGTTTGACAGTTTCCGGGGGCTACACCTTC. The J gene is TRBJ1-2, the V gene TRBV6-1; TRBD1 is a possible D gene (5 bases). V lost 8 bases to trimming and J lost 8 bases, with 18 bases between them. This CDR3 has 13 residues. Germline V CDR1 and CDR2: MNHNS, SASEGT.

The rearrangement joins TRBV28 to TRBJ1-5, with 7 bases fitting TRBD1. V was clipped by 9 bases and J by 0 bases; unmatched bases: 11. This CDR3 is 16 amino acids long. Per germline, CDR1 MDHEN and CDR2 SYDVKM. CDR3 DNA: TGTGCCAGTAAAAACCCGGGACAGCTTAGCAATCAGCCCCAGCATTTT. Translation: CASKNPGQLSNQPQHF.

The chain joins TRBV15 to TRBJ2-7, with D possibly matching TRBD1 (6 bases). The CDR3 has 13 amino acids. The germline V and J ends were trimmed by 3 bases and 3 bases, with 9 bases remaining between them. The V gene's germline CDR1 is LNHNV and CDR2 YYDKDF (reference sequence). CDR3 coding DNA: TGTGCCACCAGCAGGGTACAGGGCTACGAGCAGTACTTC. Translating gives CATSRVQGYEQYF. Full variable domain (remainder filled in from reference TRBV15 and TRBJ2-7): DAMVIQNPRYQVTQFGKPVTLSCSQTLNHNVMYWYQQKSSQAPKLLFHYYDKDFNNEADTPDNFQSRRPNTSFCFLDIRSPGLGDTAMYLCATSRVQGYEQYFGPGTRLTVT.

The chain joins TRBV15 to TRBJ2-3; 10 bases are a match to TRBD2. With 5 bases clipped from V and 3 bases from J, the junction kept 11 bases outside the gene matches. This CDR3 has 17 residues. The germline V gene encodes CDR1 LNHNV and CDR2 YYDKDF (reference sequence). CDR3: CATSGALAGVLTDTQYF. CDR3 sequence (DNA): TGTGCCACCAGCGGCGCCCTAGCGGGAGTATTGACAGATACGCAGTATTTT.

The chain recombines TRBV27 with TRBJ2-1, with D possibly being TRBD2 (6 bases). The CDR3 loop spans 16 amino acids. V lost 1 base, J lost 0 bases, and 10 bases lay in between. CDR1 and CDR2 (germline): MNHEY, SMNVEV (reference sequence). CDR3: CASSLFAGRSYNEQFF. In DNA, the CDR3 is TGTGCCAGCAGTTTATTCGCGGGGCGCTCCTACAATGAGCAGTTCTTC.

The chain combines TRBV5-4 with TRBJ2-7; 15 nucleotides align to TRBD2. The CDR3 has 16 amino acids. Trimming removed 4 bases from V and 7 bases from J; junction bases left unmatched: 9. CDR1 SGHNT and CDR2 YYREEE come from the germline V gene (reference sequence). CDR3 in amino acids: CASSTRTSGGAGEQYF. The CDR3 bases are TGTGCCAGCAGCACACGGACTAGCGGGGGGGCTGGGGAGCAGTACTTC. The full variable domain, rest sourced from reference TRBV5-4 and TRBJ2-7, is ETGVTQSPTHLIKTRGQQVTLRCSSQSGHNTVSWYQQALGQGPQFIFQYYREEENGRGNFPPRFSGLQFPNYSSELNVNALELDDSALYLCASSTRTSGGAGEQYFGPGTRLTVT.

The chain has TRBV7-8 and TRBJ2-5; a weak D match, TRBD1 (6 bases). Per germline, CDR1 SGHVS and CDR2 FQNEAQ. This CDR3 is 15 amino acids long. V gave up 7 bases and J gave up 0 bases, with 15 bases separating them. CDR3 nucleotides: TGTGCCAGCACCCGTTTGGACAGACACCAAGAGACCCAGTACTTC. This codes for CASTRLDRHQETQYF.

The CDR3: CASSIGLPYEQYF. The CDR3 DNA reads TGCGCCAGCAGCATAGGACTCCCCTACGAGCAGTACTTC. The rearrangement joins TRBV5-1 to TRBJ2-7; TRBD2 might be the D (5 bases). Germline V gene sequence: CDR1 SGHRS, CDR2 YFSETQ. The V and J ends lost 4 bases and 2 bases respectively, with 10 bases between them. The CDR3 runs 13 residues.

This chain joins TRBV27 and TRBJ2-3, with 11 bases aligning to TRBD2. The V gene's germline CDR1 is MNHEY and CDR2 SMNVEV (reference sequence). V lost 2 bases and J lost 1; bases outside the gene matches: 2. This CDR3 has 16 amino acids. The CDR3 region is CASSLSSGGGTDTQYF. CDR3 bases: TGTGCCAGCAGTTTAAGTAGCGGGGGGGGCACAGATACGCAGTATTTT.

This clone is a singleton in its sample. V gene TRBV7-6 combines with J gene TRBJ2-3; 11 nucleotides agree with TRBD2. This CDR3 is built from 17 residues. Germline CDR1 reads SGHVS; CDR2 reads FNYEAQ. V was clipped by 0 bases and J by 1 base; unmatched bases: 3. In DNA, the CDR3 is TGTGCCAGCAGCTTAGCGGCTAGCGGGGGGCGCACAGATACGCAGTATTTT. Its translation is CASSLAASGGRTDTQYF. Using reference TRBV7-6 and TRBJ2-3 for the parts outside the CDR3, the full variable domain is GAGVSQSPRYKVTKRGQDVALRCDPISGHVSLYWYRQALGQGPEFLTYFNYEAQQDKSGLPNDRFSAERPEGSISTLTIQRTEQRDSAMYRCASSLAASGGRTDTQYFGPGTRLTVL.

This rearrangement joins TRBV5-1 to TRBJ2-2; tentative D call: TRBD2 (5 bases). Germline CDR1 reads SGHRS; CDR2 reads YFSETQ. The CDR3 sequence is 15 residues long. The V end lost 7 bases, the J end lost 4 bases, and 17 bases lay between the germline ends. The CDR3: CASGKGGDRTGELFF. In DNA, the CDR3 is TGCGCCAGCGGGAAAGGAGGAGACCGCACCGGGGAGCTGTTTTTT.

The genes are TRBV15 and TRBJ2-3, with D uncertain. CDR3 size: 13 residues. Germline assignment: CDR1 LNHNV and CDR2 YYDKDF (reference sequence). Trimming stripped 0 bases from V and 8 bases from J, with 9 bases between. Written as DNA, the CDR3 is TGTGCCACCAGCAGAGAAGCGTCGGGTACGCAGTATTTT. It specifies CATSREASGTQYF.

CDR3 loop: CASRGQVFYEQYF. The DNA for the CDR3 is TGTGCCAGCCGCGGACAGGTTTTCTACGAGCAGTACTTC. The rearrangement joins TRBV28 to TRBJ2-7; TRBD1 matches 7 bases. This CDR3 spans 13 amino acids. V dropped 8 bases and J dropped 3; count of bases not matched to a gene: 7. The germline gives CDR1 MDHEN, CDR2 SYDVKM.

This chain's CDR3 is CASSLWPGRGYTF. In DNA, the CDR3 is TGTGCCAGCAGTTTATGGCCAGGGAGGGGCTACACCTTC. This sequence joins TRBV28 and TRBJ1-2; possibly TRBD1 for D (5 bases). This CDR3 contains 13 residues. Germline V gene sequence: CDR1 MDHEN, CDR2 SYDVKM. The V gene lost 0 bases and the J gene lost 8 bases, with 10 bases spanning the gap.

The chain is built from TRBV28 and TRBJ2-7, with 8 bases aligning to TRBD1. The V and J ends lost 6 bases and 4 bases, in that order; junction bases with no gene match: 11. This CDR3 contains 15 residues. Germline V CDR1 and CDR2: MDHEN, SYDVKM. CDR3 residues: CASRRQGALLYEQYF. CDR3 sequence (DNA): TGTGCCAGCAGACGGCAGGGGGCTCTTTTGTACGAGCAGTACTTC.

In its sample, this clone was seen once. V and J are TRBV2 and TRBJ1-5; D is ambiguous. The CDR3 has 15 amino acids. The germline V and J ends were trimmed by 3 bases and 0 bases, with 9 bases remaining between them. The V gene's germline CDR1 is SNHLY and CDR2 FYNNEI. This CDR3 is CASSEPGGSNQPQHF. CDR3 DNA: TGTGCCAGCAGTGAGCCTGGCGGTAGCAATCAGCCCCAGCATTTT.

The chain couples TRBV6-5 to TRBJ2-2, with D unresolved. Germline CDR1 reads MNHEY; CDR2 reads SVGAGI. The CDR3 is 13 amino acids. Trimming pared 6 bases from V and 0 bases from J, leaving 5 bases between. The CDR3 DNA reads as TGTGCCAGCAGAAGCACGAACACCGGGGAGCTGTTTTTT. Its translation: CASRSTNTGELFF.

J is TRBJ2-7 and V is TRBV6-5, with 8 bases matching TRBD2. Germline assignment: CDR1 MNHEY and CDR2 SVGAGI. This CDR3 contains 14 residues. CDR3 bases: TGTGCTACTAGCTCCGGGACTAGTTTTTACGAGCAGTACTTC. It encodes CATSSGTSFYEQYF.